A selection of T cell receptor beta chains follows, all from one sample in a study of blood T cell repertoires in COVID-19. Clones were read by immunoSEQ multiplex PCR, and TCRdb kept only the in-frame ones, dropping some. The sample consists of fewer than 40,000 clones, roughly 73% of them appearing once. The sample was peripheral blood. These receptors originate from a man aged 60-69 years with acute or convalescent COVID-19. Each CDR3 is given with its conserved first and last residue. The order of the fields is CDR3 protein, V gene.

CASSSSAGVNTEAFF,TRBV6-6
CASSGTSGRNEQFF,TRBV10-2
CASSKRDSEETQYF,TRBV21-1
CASSQGGRGNTDTQYF,TRBV4-1
CASSLGGPGNEQFF,TRBV5-1
CASSPPGQGYGYTF,TRBV7-9
CASSIGLAGVYEQYF,TRBV5-1
CASSHGQGANEQYF,TRBV5-1
CASSIDAREGNQPQHF,TRBV19
CASSAGQGASGNQPQHF,TRBV19
CASHRAYSNQPQHF,TRBV2
CSGTGSLRDTQYF,TRBV29-1
CATSPPRSTGELFF,TRBV15
CASTFSPATGDYEQYF,TRBV5-1
CASSLGQGGGYTF,TRBV12-3/TRBV12-4
CAIRGATRAGELFF,TRBV10-3
CASSPAGYDYEQYF,TRBV18
CASSLEGRGSHKDYGYTF,TRBV5-1
CASSLYGTGLNDYGYTF,TRBV5-5
CASSWRVEQFF,TRBV5-6
CASSPGTGRLYNSPLHF,TRBV5-6
CASSIRLGGQFF,TRBV11-3
CASSPPGGANTEAFF,TRBV11-3
CASRRETSIPYEQYF,TRBV5-1
CASSESGIRAYEQYF,TRBV10-1
CASTRGMVDQPQHF,TRBV6-5
CASSRGPSSYNEQFF,TRBV18
CASRDRDRGDSPLHF,TRBV6-5
CASSRVLQGAAGELFF,TRBV14
CASSQNGDRGNTIYF,TRBV3-1/TRBV3-2